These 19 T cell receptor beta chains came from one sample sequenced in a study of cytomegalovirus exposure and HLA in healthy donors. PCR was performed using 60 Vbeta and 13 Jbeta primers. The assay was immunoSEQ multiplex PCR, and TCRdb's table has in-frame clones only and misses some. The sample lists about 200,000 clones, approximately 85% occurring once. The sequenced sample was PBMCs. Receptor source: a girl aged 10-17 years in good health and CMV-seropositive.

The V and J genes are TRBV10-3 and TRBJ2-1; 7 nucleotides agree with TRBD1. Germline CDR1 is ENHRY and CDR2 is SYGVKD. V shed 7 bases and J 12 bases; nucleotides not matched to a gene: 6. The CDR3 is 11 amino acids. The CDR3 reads CAITEGGVQFF. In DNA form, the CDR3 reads TGTGCCATCACTGAAGGGGGCGTGCAGTTCTTC.

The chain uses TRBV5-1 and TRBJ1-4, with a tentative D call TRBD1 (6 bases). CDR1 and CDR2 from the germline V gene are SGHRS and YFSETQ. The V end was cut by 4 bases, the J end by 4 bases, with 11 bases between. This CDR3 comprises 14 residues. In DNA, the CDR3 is TGCGCCAGCAGCCGACAGGAGCTTAATGAAAAACTGTTTTTT. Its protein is CASSRQELNEKLFF.

The CDR3 DNA sequence: TGTGCCAGCAGCTTTACCCGGCGGGGTTACGAGCAGTACTTC. Protein: CASSFTRRGYEQYF. The chain employs TRBV11-2 and TRBJ2-7; TRBD2 is a possible D gene (6 bases). The CDR3 length is 14 residues. V lost 3 bases and J lost 4, with 13 bases in between. CDR1 is SGHAT, CDR2 FQNNGV, per germline.

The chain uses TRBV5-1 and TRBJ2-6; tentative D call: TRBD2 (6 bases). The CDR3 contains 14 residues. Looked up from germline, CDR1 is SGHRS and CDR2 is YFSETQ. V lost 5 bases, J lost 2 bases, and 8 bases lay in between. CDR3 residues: CASSGGAGANVLTF. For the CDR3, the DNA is TGCGCCAGCAGTGGAGGGGCTGGGGCCAACGTCCTGACTTTC.

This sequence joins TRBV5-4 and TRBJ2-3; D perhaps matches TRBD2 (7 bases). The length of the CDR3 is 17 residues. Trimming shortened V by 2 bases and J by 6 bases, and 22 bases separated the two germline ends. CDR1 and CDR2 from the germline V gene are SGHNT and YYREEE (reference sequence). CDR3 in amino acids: CASSLRVAGALWDTQYF. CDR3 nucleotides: TGTGCCAGCAGCTTAAGGGTTGCGGGGGCTTTATGGGATACGCAGTATTTT. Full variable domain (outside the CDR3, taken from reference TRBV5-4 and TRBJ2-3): ETGVTQSPTHLIKTRGQQVTLRCSSQSGHNTVSWYQQALGQGPQFIFQYYREEENGRGNFPPRFSGLQFPNYSSELNVNALELDDSALYLCASSLRVAGALWDTQYFGPGTRLTVL.

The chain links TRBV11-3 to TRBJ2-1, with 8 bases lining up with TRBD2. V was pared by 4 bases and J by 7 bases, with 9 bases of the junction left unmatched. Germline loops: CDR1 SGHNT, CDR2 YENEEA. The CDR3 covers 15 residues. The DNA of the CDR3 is TGTGCCAGCAGCTCCTCTGCGGGGGGTGGGAATGAGCAGTTCTTC. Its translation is CASSSSAGGGNEQFF.

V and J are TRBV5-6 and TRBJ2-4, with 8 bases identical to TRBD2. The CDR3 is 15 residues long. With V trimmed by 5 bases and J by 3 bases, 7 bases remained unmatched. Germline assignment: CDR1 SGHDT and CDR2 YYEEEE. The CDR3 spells CASRTGGVGKNIQYF. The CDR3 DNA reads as TGTGCCAGCAGAACCGGGGGGGTTGGCAAAAACATTCAGTACTTC.

CDR3: CATSEPRQETSYNEQFF. Written as DNA, the CDR3 is TGTGCCACCAGCGAACCCCGACAGGAGACCTCCTACAATGAGCAGTTCTTC. This chain connects TRBV15 to TRBJ2-1; TRBD1 might be the D (6 bases). The CDR3 length is 17 residues. From germline, CDR1 is LNHNV and CDR2 YYDKDF (reference sequence). V lost 5 bases and J lost 0, with 17 bases in between. The variable domain in full, completed from reference TRBV15 and TRBJ2-1, reads DAMVIQNPRYQVTQFGKPVTLSCSQTLNHNVMYWYQQKSSQAPKLLFHYYDKDFNNEADTPDNFQSRRPNTSFCFLDIRSPGLGDTAMYLCATSEPRQETSYNEQFFGPGTRLTVL.

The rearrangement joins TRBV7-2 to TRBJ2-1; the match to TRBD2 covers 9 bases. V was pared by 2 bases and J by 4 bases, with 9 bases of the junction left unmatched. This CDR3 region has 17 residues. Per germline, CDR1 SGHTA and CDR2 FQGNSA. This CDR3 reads CASSLMLLRGGYNEQFF. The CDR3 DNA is TGTGCCAGCAGCTTAATGCTTTTGCGGGGGGGATACAATGAGCAGTTCTTC.

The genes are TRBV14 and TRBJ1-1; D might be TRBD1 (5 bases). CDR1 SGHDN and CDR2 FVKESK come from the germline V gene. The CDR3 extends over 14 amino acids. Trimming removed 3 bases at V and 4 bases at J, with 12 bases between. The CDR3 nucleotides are TGTGCCAGCAGCCAGGAGCGGGGGGTCACTGAAGCTTTCTTT. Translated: CASSQERGVTEAFF.

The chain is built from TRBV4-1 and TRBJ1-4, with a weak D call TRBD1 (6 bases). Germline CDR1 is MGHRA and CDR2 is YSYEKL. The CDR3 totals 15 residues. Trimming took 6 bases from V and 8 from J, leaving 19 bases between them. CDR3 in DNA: TGCGCCAGCAGTTTACAGGGAGGGGTCGGGGAAAAACTGTTTTTT. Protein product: CASSLQGGVGEKLFF.

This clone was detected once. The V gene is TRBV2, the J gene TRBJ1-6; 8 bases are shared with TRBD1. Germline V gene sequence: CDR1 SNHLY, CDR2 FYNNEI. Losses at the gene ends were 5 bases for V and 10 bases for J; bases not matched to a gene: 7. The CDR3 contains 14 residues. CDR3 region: CASSSQGAESPLHF. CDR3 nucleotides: TGTGCCAGCAGTTCGCAGGGGGCAGAATCACCCCTCCACTTT.

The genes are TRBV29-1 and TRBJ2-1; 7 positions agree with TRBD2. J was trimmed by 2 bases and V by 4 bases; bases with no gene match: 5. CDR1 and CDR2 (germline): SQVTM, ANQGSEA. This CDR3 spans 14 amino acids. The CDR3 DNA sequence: TGCAGCGTTGTACACCGGGGGGCCTACAATGAGCAGTTCTTC. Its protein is CSVVHRGAYNEQFF.

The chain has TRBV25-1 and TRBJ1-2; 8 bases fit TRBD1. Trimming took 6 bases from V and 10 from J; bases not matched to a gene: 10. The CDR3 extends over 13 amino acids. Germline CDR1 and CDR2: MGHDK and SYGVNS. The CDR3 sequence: CASSLDRGLNYTF. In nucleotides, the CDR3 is TGTGCCAGCAGCCTTGACAGGGGTCTGAACTACACCTTC.

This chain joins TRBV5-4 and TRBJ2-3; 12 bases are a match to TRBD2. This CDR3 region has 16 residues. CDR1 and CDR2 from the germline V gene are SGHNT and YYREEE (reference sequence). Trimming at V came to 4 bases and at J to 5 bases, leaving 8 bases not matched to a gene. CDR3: CASSGTSGGYLDTQYF. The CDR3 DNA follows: TGTGCCAGCAGCGGAACTAGCGGGGGGTACCTAGATACGCAGTATTTT.

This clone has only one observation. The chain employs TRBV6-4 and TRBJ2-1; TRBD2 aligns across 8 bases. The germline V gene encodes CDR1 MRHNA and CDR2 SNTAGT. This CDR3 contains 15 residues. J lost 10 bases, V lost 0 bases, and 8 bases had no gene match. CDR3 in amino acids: CASSDSIIGGGEQFF. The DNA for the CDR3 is TGTGCCAGCAGTGACTCGATAATTGGCGGGGGGGAGCAGTTCTTC.

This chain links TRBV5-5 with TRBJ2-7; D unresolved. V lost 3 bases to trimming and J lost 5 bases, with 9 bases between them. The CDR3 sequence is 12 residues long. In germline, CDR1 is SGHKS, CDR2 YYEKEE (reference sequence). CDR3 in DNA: TGTGCCAGCAGCTCCATAGCTGACGAGCAGTACTTC. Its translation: CASSSIADEQYF.

The CDR3 spells CASSAGGGTGPYNEQFF. For the CDR3, the DNA is TGTGCCAGCAGCGCGGGTGGGGGGACCGGGCCCTACAATGAGCAGTTCTTC. V usage is TRBV9 and J usage is TRBJ2-1; a possible D gene is TRBD2 (6 bases). Germline lookup yields CDR1 SGDLS and CDR2 YYNGEE. The CDR3 covers 17 residues. V lost 3 bases and J 2 bases, leaving 18 bases between the germline ends.

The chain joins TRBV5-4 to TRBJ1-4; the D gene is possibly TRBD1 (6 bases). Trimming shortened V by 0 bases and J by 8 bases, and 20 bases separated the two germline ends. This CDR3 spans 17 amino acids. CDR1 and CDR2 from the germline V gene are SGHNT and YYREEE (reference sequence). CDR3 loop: CASSLEGPGGADEKLFF. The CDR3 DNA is TGTGCCAGCAGCTTGGAGGGGCCTGGGGGGGCCGACGAAAAACTGTTTTTT.